Sequencing of this TCR beta chain was carried out in a study of blood T cell repertoires in COVID-19. Across the study: COVID-19 samples collected from the United States, Italy and Spain covered acute and convalescent phases. Sample material is recorded as cDNA or gDNA derived from T cells, B-cell-depleted T cells, or PBMCs.

The V segment lost 6 bases and the J segment 0 bases; nucleotides outside the gene matches: 3. Germline V gene sequence: CDR1 MDHEN, CDR2 SYDVKM. CDR3 length: 16 amino acids. Followed over time, Seattle patients had been enrolled while infection was active. The authors' processing: Reference gene primer amplification in the assay estimated nucleated cell counts. TCRdb keeps only in-frame clones here, not all; method: immunoSEQ multiplex PCR. V and J calls and clone size are given by that table; D and trimming were obtained from the DNA. The sample shows about 170,000 clones, approximately 91% of them seen only once.

Sequenced sample: peripheral blood. The chain joins TRBV28 to TRBJ2-1, with 12 bases matching TRBD2. This clonotype was obtained from a man between 18 and 29 years old with COVID-19, enrolled during active disease. The CDR3 spells CASSGTSGFSYNEQFF. The CDR3 bases are TGTGCCAGCAGCGGGACTAGCGGGTTCTCCTACAATGAGCAGTTCTTC.